This T cell receptor (beta chain) was captured in a study of T cells in tuberculosis. Study overall: A South African cohort included IGRA-negative adolescents, latently infected IGRA-positive adolescents and adults with active tuberculosis. Samples predate treatment or fall within its first 7 days.

Sequenced by immunoSEQ multiplex PCR; TCRdb stores in-frame clones only, minus some. Seen here are about 33,000 clones, roughly 87% observed once, and the top ten hold over 5%. The sample's time point: new active TB diagnosis, blood taken before or within 7 days of starting treatment. Confirmation came from sputum smear and/or culture positivity for M. tuberculosis. Material: PBMCs, obtained at tuberculosis diagnosis. This TCR came from an adult with tuberculosis.

CDR3 coding DNA: TGTGCCAGCAGCTCCGTGGAGACTAGCGGGGCGTCAGATACGCAGTATTTT. Translation gives CASSSVETSGASDTQYF. V usage is TRBV7-8 and J usage is TRBJ2-3; 11 bases map to TRBD2. J lost 4 bases, V lost 4 bases, and 10 bases had no gene match. CDR1 is SGHVS and CDR2 is FQNEAQ in the germline V gene. CDR3 size: 17 residues.